These T cell receptor beta chains were read from a single sample in a study of T cell changes during pregnancy in multiple sclerosis. Sequenced by immunoSEQ multiplex PCR; TCRdb stores in-frame clones only, minus some. The repertoire holds roughly 61,000 clones, with approximately 93% as singletons. The sequenced sample was peripheral blood, obtained after pregnancy. Source of these receptors: a female donor with multiple sclerosis, enrolled in a pregnancy study. Both conserved end residues are part of each CDR3. Fields, in order: D gene, J gene, clone size, V gene, CDR3 protein, CDR3 DNA. The D gene is left open where the match is weak. Expanded clones get a size class; other rows say once, few or many, or leave the size out.

D: TRBD1
J: TRBJ2-5
size: NA
V: TRBV18
CDR3: CASSPGQGQETQYF
DNA: TGTGCCAGCTCACCTGGACAGGGGCAAGAGACCCAGTACTTC

D: TRBD2
J: TRBJ2-1
size: NA
V: TRBV27
CDR3: CASSLTQTSGAYNEQFF
DNA: TGTGCCAGCAGTTTAACCCAGACTAGCGGGGCCTACAATGAGCAGTTCTTC

D: TRBD1
J: TRBJ2-5
size: once
V: TRBV5-1
CDR3: CASSAGTGRETQYF
DNA: TGCGCCAGCAGCGCCGGGACAGGGCGAGAGACCCAGTACTTC

D: TRBD2
J: TRBJ2-1
size: NA
V: TRBV11-2
CDR3: CASSLVASGRTNEQFF
DNA: TGTGCCAGCAGCTTAGTAGCTAGCGGGAGGACCAATGAGCAGTTCTTC

D: NA
J: TRBJ2-4
size: NA
V: TRBV11-2
CDR3: CASSDRLAKNIQYF
DNA: TGTGCCAGCAGCGACAGGTTAGCCAAAAACATTCAGTACTTC

D: NA
J: TRBJ1-1
size: NA
V: TRBV27
CDR3: CASSLGTVNTEAFF
DNA: TGTGCCAGCAGTTTAGGCACCGTGAACACTGAAGCTTTCTTT

D: NA
J: TRBJ2-3
size: NA
V: TRBV6-6
CDR3: CASSSLRDTQYF
DNA: TGTGCCAGCAGTTCACTACGAGATACGCAGTATTTT

D: TRBD2
J: TRBJ2-1
size: NA
V: TRBV7-2
CDR3: CASRRGGDEQFF
DNA: TGTGCCAGCAGACGGGGAGGGGATGAGCAGTTCTTC

D: NA
J: TRBJ2-3
size: NA
V: TRBV14
CDR3: CASSQDLITDTQYF
DNA: TGTGCCAGCAGCCAAGACCTAATCACAGATACGCAGTATTTT

D: NA
J: TRBJ1-2
size: once
V: TRBV16
CDR3: CASSQYRNYGYTF
DNA: TGTGCCAGCAGCCAATATAGAAACTATGGCTACACCTTC

D: TRBD1
J: TRBJ2-1
size: NA
V: TRBV4-1
CDR3: CASRKEDLIGGHYNEQFF
DNA: TGCGCCAGCAGGAAGGAAGACCTGATAGGGGGCCACTACAATGAGCAGTTCTTC

D: NA
J: TRBJ2-2
size: NA
V: TRBV5-1
CDR3: CASSLAEFGELFF
DNA: TGCGCCAGCAGCTTGGCGGAGTTCGGGGAGCTGTTTTTT

D: TRBD1
J: TRBJ1-1
size: NA
V: TRBV10-3
CDR3: CAISEETGGLTEAFF
DNA: TGTGCCATCAGTGAGGAGACAGGGGGCCTCACTGAAGCTTTCTTT

D: TRBD1
J: TRBJ1-1
size: NA
V: TRBV7-9
CDR3: CASSPSTGEAFF
DNA: TGTGCCAGCAGCCCCTCGACAGGGGAGGCTTTCTTT

D: NA
J: TRBJ1-2
size: NA
V: TRBV2
CDR3: CASSERSPNYGYTF
DNA: TGTGCCAGCAGTGAGAGGAGTCCTAACTATGGCTACACCTTC

D: TRBD1
J: TRBJ2-5
size: NA
V: TRBV9
CDR3: CASSVSPEAGGQETQYF
DNA: TGTGCCAGCAGCGTTAGCCCCGAGGCAGGGGGCCAAGAGACCCAGTACTTC

D: TRBD2
J: TRBJ2-7
size: NA
V: TRBV27
CDR3: CASRKAGGLAYEQYF
DNA: TGTGCCAGCAGAAAAGCGGGAGGCTTAGCCTACGAGCAGTACTTC

D: NA
J: TRBJ2-6
size: NA
V: TRBV6-6
CDR3: CASSYEGAGANVLTF
DNA: TGTGCCAGCAGTTACGAGGGGGCTGGGGCCAACGTCCTGACTTTC

D: NA
J: TRBJ1-2
size: NA
V: TRBV7-9
CDR3: CASSLDSGPPTF
DNA: TGTGCCAGCAGCTTAGATTCAGGGCCACCGACCTTC

D: TRBD1
J: TRBJ1-1
size: NA
V: TRBV7-9
CDR3: CASSPRGTNTEAFF
DNA: TGTGCCAGCAGCCCCAGGGGGACCAACACTGAAGCTTTCTTT

D: NA
J: TRBJ2-7
size: once
V: TRBV7-6
CDR3: CASSLGVSYEQYF
DNA: TGTGCCAGCAGCTTGGGAGTCTCCTACGAGCAGTACTTC

D: TRBD2
J: TRBJ2-1
size: NA
V: TRBV9
CDR3: CASSPSGLAGPGVEQFF
DNA: TGTGCCAGCAGCCCATCGGGGCTAGCGGGGCCGGGTGTCGAGCAGTTCTTC

D: TRBD2
J: TRBJ2-5
size: NA
V: TRBV7-9
CDR3: CASSQGLAGGEDKTQYF
DNA: TGTGCCAGCAGCCAAGGACTAGCGGGAGGGGAGGACAAGACCCAGTACTTC

D: NA
J: TRBJ2-7
size: NA
V: TRBV7-6
CDR3: CASSGQGYEQYF
DNA: TGTGCCAGCAGCGGGCAGGGTTACGAGCAGTACTTC

D: NA
J: TRBJ1-1
size: NA
V: TRBV11-3
CDR3: CASSYRAGENTEAFF
DNA: TGTGCCAGCAGCTACCGGGCCGGGGAGAACACTGAAGCTTTCTTT

D: TRBD2
J: TRBJ2-5
size: NA
V: TRBV5-8
CDR3: CASSLVAGPQETQYF
DNA: TGTGCCAGCAGCTTGGTAGCGGGGCCCCAAGAGACCCAGTACTTC

D: TRBD1
J: TRBJ1-1
size: NA
V: TRBV7-2
CDR3: CASSDRVHRAEAFF
DNA: TGTGCCAGCAGCGACAGGGTTCATAGGGCTGAAGCTTTCTTT

D: NA
J: TRBJ2-5
size: NA
V: TRBV6-5
CDR3: CASKVPTGETQYF
DNA: TGTGCCAGCAAAGTCCCTACGGGAGAGACCCAGTACTTC

D: NA
J: TRBJ2-1
size: NA
V: TRBV7-3
CDR3: CASSLGGRESSYNEQFF
DNA: TGTGCCAGCAGCTTAGGTGGGAGAGAGAGTTCCTACAATGAGCAGTTCTTC

D: NA
J: TRBJ2-5
size: NA
V: TRBV7-3
CDR3: CASSHGGQETQYF
DNA: TGTGCCAGCAGCCACGGCGGCCAAGAGACCCAGTACTTC

D: TRBD2
J: TRBJ2-1
size: once
V: TRBV27
CDR3: CASSLRLAVYNEQFF
DNA: TGTGCCAGCAGTCTCCGACTAGCGGTCTACAATGAGCAGTTCTTC

D: NA
J: TRBJ2-7
size: NA
V: TRBV11-3
CDR3: CASSLAPSSYEQYF
DNA: TGTGCCAGCAGCTTAGCGCCGAGCTCCTACGAGCAGTACTTC

D: NA
J: TRBJ2-1
size: NA
V: TRBV2
CDR3: CASSEYGTYINEQFF
DNA: TGTGCCAGCAGTGAATATGGGACTTACATAAATGAGCAGTTCTTC

D: TRBD1
J: TRBJ2-7
size: NA
V: TRBV4-1
CDR3: CASSRGDSNTYEQYF
DNA: TGCGCCAGCAGCCGAGGGGACAGTAACACCTACGAGCAGTACTTC

D: NA
J: TRBJ2-7
size: NA
V: TRBV28
CDR3: CASSLRTMSSDEQYF
DNA: TGTGCCAGCAGTTTAAGGACGATGTCTAGCGACGAGCAGTACTTC

D: TRBD2
J: TRBJ2-7
size: NA
V: TRBV7-2
CDR3: CASSSTSGSGYEQYF
DNA: TGTGCCAGCAGCTCCACTAGCGGGAGTGGTTACGAGCAGTACTTC

D: NA
J: TRBJ2-7
size: NA
V: TRBV4-3
CDR3: CASSRQLSSYEQYF
DNA: TGCGCCAGCAGTCGACAGTTGAGCTCCTACGAGCAGTACTTC

D: NA
J: TRBJ2-5
size: once
V: TRBV18
CDR3: CASSPRNLAAGDKETQYF
DNA: TGTGCCAGCTCACCACGAAATTTAGCCGCCGGTGATAAAGAGACCCAGTACTTC

D: NA
J: TRBJ2-7
size: NA
V: TRBV28
CDR3: CASSDGGVYEQYF
DNA: TGTGCCAGCAGCGATGGCGGGGTCTACGAGCAGTACTTC

D: NA
J: TRBJ2-7
size: NA
V: TRBV29-1
CDR3: CSFQGGSYEQYF
DNA: TGCAGCTTTCAGGGTGGTTCCTACGAGCAGTACTTC

D: TRBD1
J: TRBJ1-5
size: NA
V: TRBV2
CDR3: CASRGTGGSAQHF
DNA: TGTGCCAGCAGGGGCACAGGGGGTTCAGCCCAGCATTTT

D: NA
J: TRBJ2-2
size: few
V: TRBV6-5
CDR3: CASRGEGDTGELFF
DNA: TGTGCCAGCAGGGGGGAGGGGGACACCGGGGAGCTGTTTTTT

D: TRBD1
J: TRBJ2-7
size: NA
V: TRBV9
CDR3: CASSPRTGLGEQYF
DNA: TGTGCCAGCAGCCCGCGGACAGGCCTTGGGGAGCAGTACTTC

D: TRBD1
J: TRBJ1-1
size: NA
V: TRBV18
CDR3: CASSQGQVNTEAFF
DNA: TGTGCCAGCTCACAGGGACAGGTGAACACTGAAGCTTTCTTT